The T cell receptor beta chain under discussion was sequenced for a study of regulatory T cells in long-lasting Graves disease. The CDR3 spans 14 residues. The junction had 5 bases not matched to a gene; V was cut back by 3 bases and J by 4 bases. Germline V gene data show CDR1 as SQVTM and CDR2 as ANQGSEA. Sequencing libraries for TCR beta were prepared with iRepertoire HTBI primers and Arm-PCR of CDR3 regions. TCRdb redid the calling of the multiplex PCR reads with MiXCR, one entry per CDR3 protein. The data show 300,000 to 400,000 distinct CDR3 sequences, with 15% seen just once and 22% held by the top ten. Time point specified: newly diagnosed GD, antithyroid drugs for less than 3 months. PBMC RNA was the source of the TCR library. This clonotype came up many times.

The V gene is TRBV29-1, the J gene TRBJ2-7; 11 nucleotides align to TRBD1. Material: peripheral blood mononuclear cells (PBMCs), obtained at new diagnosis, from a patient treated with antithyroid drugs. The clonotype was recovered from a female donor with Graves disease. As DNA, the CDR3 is TGCAGCGTTGAGTCGGGACAGGGGGGGTACGAGCAGTACTTC. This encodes CSVESGQGGYEQYF.